The 27 T cell receptor beta chains reported below all come from one sample, sequenced in a study of blood T cell repertoires in COVID-19. Profiling relied on immunoSEQ multiplex PCR, and the TCRdb table lists in-frame clones only, not all of them. The sample records hundreds of thousands of clones, around 90% being singletons. The sequencing input was PBMCs or T cells enriched from blood (not recorded which). All receptors come from a man aged 55 to 70 who had recovered from COVID-19.

This sequence joins TRBV18 and TRBJ2-7, with 7 bases lining up with TRBD1. Germline V lookup: CDR1 KGHSH, CDR2 LQKENI. The CDR3 runs to 15 residues. With 2 bases clipped from V and 3 bases from J, the junction kept 7 bases outside the gene matches. The CDR3 loop is CASSPTEGGGYEQYF. The CDR3 DNA reads as TGTGCCAGCTCACCAACTGAAGGGGGCGGCTACGAGCAGTACTTC.

V and J are TRBV28 and TRBJ1-1, with 7 nucleotides matching TRBD1. CDR1 is MDHEN, CDR2 SYDVKM, per germline. V dropped 8 bases and J dropped 1; count of bases not matched to a gene: 4. The CDR3 contains 13 residues. CDR3 nucleotide sequence: TGTGCCAGCCAAAGGACAGGGAACACTGAAGCTTTCTTT. It translates to CASQRTGNTEAFF.

The V call is TRBV23-1, the J call TRBJ1-2; 7 nucleotides line up with TRBD1. TRBV23-1 is sorted into the ORF group, with uncertain function. The CDR3 is 15 residues long. J lost 4 bases, V lost 4 bases, and 9 bases had no gene match. The CDR3 DNA reads as TGCGCCAGCAGTCCAGCACAGGGGAAGAGCTATGGCTACACCTTC. It encodes CASSPAQGKSYGYTF.

The chain has TRBV6-5 and TRBJ1-3; D uncertain. The V gene lost 4 bases and the J gene lost 0 bases, with 10 bases spanning the gap. Germline assignment: CDR1 MNHEY and CDR2 SVGAGI. This CDR3 is built from 15 residues. As DNA, the CDR3 is TGTGCCAGCAGTTCCATCGGGAGCTCTGGAAACACCATATATTTT. Amino acid sequence: CASSSIGSSGNTIYF.

This chain joins TRBV18 and TRBJ1-4; 9 nucleotides agree with TRBD1. Germline trimming cut 6 bases from V and 8 bases from J; bases unmatched to any gene: 10. CDR3 size: 15 residues. The germline CDR1 and CDR2 sequences are KGHSH and LQKENI. The CDR3 is CASSPGQGSREKLFF. For the CDR3, the DNA is TGTGCCAGCTCTCCCGGACAGGGGAGTCGAGAAAAACTGTTTTTT.

The V gene is TRBV28, the J gene TRBJ1-5, with D perhaps matching TRBD1 (6 bases). Per germline, CDR1 MDHEN and CDR2 SYDVKM. With 7 bases removed from V and 2 bases from J, the gap between germline ends came to 15 bases. There are 15 residues in the CDR3. The CDR3 sequence is CASIGRGHGNQPQHF. DNA of the CDR3: TGTGCCAGCATAGGCAGGGGCCATGGCAATCAGCCCCAGCATTTT.

This clone has only one observation. The rearrangement uses TRBV2 and TRBJ1-2; 9 bases are shared with TRBD1. The CDR3 is 13 residues long. The V and J ends lost 8 bases and 4 bases, in that order; junction bases with no gene match: 5. Germline values: CDR1 SNHLY, CDR2 FYNNEI. Written as DNA, the CDR3 is TGTGCCAGCCTACAGGGGGCTGGCTATGGCTACACCTTC. It translates to CASLQGAGYGYTF.

The J gene is TRBJ1-4, the V gene TRBV12-3 or TRBV12-4; no clear D gene. The CDR3 extends over 12 amino acids. The germline V and J ends were trimmed by 3 bases and 7 bases, with 6 bases remaining between them. The chain's CDR3 is CASSFRGEKLFF. CDR3 DNA: TGTGCCAGCAGTTTTCGGGGTGAAAAACTGTTTTTT.

This chain uses TRBV5-4 with TRBJ1-1, with D unresolved. CDR1 is SGHNT, CDR2 YYREEE, per germline (reference sequence). Trimming cost V 1 base and J 3 bases, with 19 bases left between them. CDR3 size: 17 residues. This CDR3 reads CASSLFPLRGVHTEAFF. For the CDR3, the DNA is TGTGCCAGCAGCTTGTTCCCTCTGCGGGGAGTCCACACTGAAGCTTTCTTT. Combining the CDR3 with reference TRBV5-4 and TRBJ1-1 gives the whole variable domain ETGVTQSPTHLIKTRGQQVTLRCSSQSGHNTVSWYQQALGQGPQFIFQYYREEENGRGNFPPRFSGLQFPNYSSELNVNALELDDSALYLCASSLFPLRGVHTEAFFGQGTRLTVV.

As DNA, the CDR3 is TGTGCCAGCAGCCAAGCGGGGGGGGGAACCGGGGAGCTGTTTTTT. This codes for CASSQAGGGTGELFF. The chain couples TRBV3-1 (or the pseudogene TRBV3-2) to TRBJ2-2, with 8 bases matching TRBD2. CDR3 size: 15 residues. In germline, CDR1 is LGHDT, CDR2 YNNKEL (reference sequence). The V segment lost 1 base and the J segment 5 bases; nucleotides outside the gene matches: 3.

The rearrangement uses TRBV24-1 and TRBJ2-5; 7 nucleotides match TRBD1. CDR1 KGHDR and CDR2 SFDVKD come from the germline V gene. The CDR3 has 13 amino acids. Losses at the gene ends were 3 bases for V and 7 bases for J; bases not matched to a gene: 4. CDR3 residues: CATSDTGVGTQYF. CDR3 DNA: TGTGCCACCAGTGATACAGGGGTGGGGACCCAGTACTTC.

This clone was recorded only once. The V gene is TRBV25-1, the J gene TRBJ1-1; D is possibly TRBD1 (6 bases). This CDR3 is built from 14 residues. The V gene's germline CDR1 is MGHDK and CDR2 SYGVNS. V lost 6 bases and J lost 3, with 14 bases in between. CDR3 protein: CASRDRGGDTEAFF. CDR3 DNA sequence: TGTGCCAGCAGGGATAGGGGGGGAGACACTGAAGCTTTCTTT.

The gene calls are TRBV18 and TRBJ1-5, with 7 bases aligning to TRBD1. V lost 4 bases to trimming and J lost 7 bases; unmatched junction nucleotides: 7. Germline V gene data show CDR1 as KGHSH and CDR2 as LQKENI. The CDR3 covers 14 residues. CDR3: CASSLGQDSQPQHF. CDR3 DNA: TGTGCCAGCTCACTCGGACAGGACTCACAGCCCCAGCATTTT.

There are a few counts of this clone. V gene TRBV7-9 combines with J gene TRBJ2-7; TRBD2 matches at 8 bases. The CDR3 is 18 residues long. Germline CDR1 SEHNR, CDR2 FQNEAQ (reference sequence). The trim removed 0 bases at V and 1 base at J, leaving 11 bases unmatched. The CDR3 spells CASSLAGGAGGRSYEQYF. DNA for the CDR3: TGTGCCAGCAGCTTAGCGGGGGGCGCGGGCGGGAGGTCCTACGAGCAGTACTTC.

The chain uses TRBV11-2 and TRBJ2-1; 9 bases fit TRBD2. There are 15 residues in the CDR3. Trimming cost V 5 bases and J 2 bases; bases outside gene matches: 4. Germline-derived CDR1 and CDR2 are SGHAT and FQNNGV. As DNA, the CDR3 is TGTGCCAGCAGCCTACGACTAGCGGCCTACAATGAGCAGTTCTTC. This gives the protein CASSLRLAAYNEQFF.

This chain connects TRBV7-2 to TRBJ2-2; D uncertain. V was pared by 7 bases and J by 8 bases, with 8 bases between. The CDR3 length is 11 residues. Germline CDR1 reads SGHTA; CDR2 reads FQGNSA. CDR3 in amino acids: CASNSRGELFF. The CDR3 coding sequence is TGTGCCAGCAACTCCAGGGGGGAGCTGTTTTTT.

J is TRBJ2-5 and V is TRBV24-1; possible D gene TRBD1, 5 bases. Germline values: CDR1 KGHDR, CDR2 SFDVKD. V lost 3 bases and J 5 bases, leaving 12 bases between the germline ends. CDR3 length equals 14 residues. The CDR3: CATSDTRAVETQYF. CDR3 nucleotides: TGTGCCACCAGTGATACCAGGGCGGTGGAGACCCAGTACTTC.

This clone has more than one count but fewer than ten. This chain joins TRBV28 and TRBJ1-1; D perhaps matches TRBD1 (6 bases). The V end was cut by 5 bases, the J end by 1 base, with 14 bases between. Germline V gives CDR1 MDHEN, CDR2 SYDVKM. The length of the CDR3 is 15 residues. CDR3 loop: CASSQPQGTNTEAFF. The DNA for the CDR3 is TGTGCCAGCAGTCAACCCCAGGGGACGAACACTGAAGCTTTCTTT.

The table lists this clone with a count of one. This chain connects TRBV27 to TRBJ2-3; TRBD2 matches 14 bases. CDR3 size: 20 residues. With V trimmed by 5 bases and J by 0 bases, 13 bases remained unmatched. The germline gives CDR1 MNHEY, CDR2 SMNVEV (reference sequence). The CDR3 bases are TGTGCCAGCAGTACTCACCCCGGACTAGCGGGAGGTGCTAGCACAGATACGCAGTATTTT. It encodes CASSTHPGLAGGASTDTQYF.

This clone was observed a single time. V gene TRBV3-1 (or the pseudogene TRBV3-2) combines with J gene TRBJ2-7; TRBD1 aligns across 12 bases. The CDR3 loop spans 15 amino acids. J gave up 6 bases and V 0 bases, and 3 bases lay outside the gene matches. Germline V lookup: CDR1 LGHDT, CDR2 YNNKEL (reference sequence). The CDR3 nucleotides read TGTGCCAGCAGCCAAGAGGGGACAGGGGGCGCCGAGCAGTACTTC. Translation: CASSQEGTGGAEQYF.

The chain has TRBV5-5 and TRBJ2-6; 8 nucleotides match TRBD1. CDR1 SGHKS and CDR2 YYEKEE come from the germline V gene (reference sequence). CDR3 length equals 19 residues. J lost 2 bases, V lost 3 bases, and 13 bases had no gene match. The DNA for the CDR3 is TGTGCCAGCAGCTGGGGTCCCGGGACAGGTCAACCTGGGGCCAACGTCCTGACTTTC. It encodes CASSWGPGTGQPGANVLTF.

This clone has only one observation. The rearrangement uses TRBV24-1 and TRBJ2-3, with 12 positions matching TRBD2. J was trimmed by 3 bases and V by 9 bases; bases with no gene match: 9. Germline V gives CDR1 KGHDR, CDR2 SFDVKD. The CDR3 length is 16 residues. The CDR3 loop is CATGKTSGSRTDTQYF. CDR3 nucleotides: TGTGCCACCGGGAAGACTAGCGGGAGTAGGACAGATACGCAGTATTTT.

V is TRBV10-2 and J is TRBJ2-7, with 11 bases matching TRBD1. V shed 6 bases and J 3 bases; nucleotides not matched to a gene: 7. The V gene's germline CDR1 is WSHSY and CDR2 SAAADI. This CDR3 is built from 15 residues. The CDR3 here is CASRPSGTGGYEQYF. CDR3 bases: TGCGCCAGCAGACCATCCGGGACAGGGGGCTACGAGCAGTACTTC.

The V and J genes are TRBV27 and TRBJ1-2; a weak D match, TRBD1 (6 bases). Germline loops: CDR1 MNHEY, CDR2 SMNVEV (reference sequence). The length of the CDR3 is 12 residues. Trimming cost V 6 bases and J 14 bases, with 19 bases left between them. CDR3 DNA: TGTGCCAGCAGAAGTCCGGGACACGGGATGACCTTC. Its translation is CASRSPGHGMTF.

This chain links TRBV4-1 with TRBJ2-3; 10 bases map to TRBD2. CDR3 size: 20 residues. After removal of 4 bases from V and 7 bases from J, the junction contained 23 bases not matched to a gene. The germline V gene encodes CDR1 MGHRA and CDR2 YSYEKL. The CDR3, as DNA: TGCGCCAGCAGCCGCATGATGCCAGCGGGAGGGCCGTCCTCCAGTCATACGCAGTATTTT. It yields the protein CASSRMMPAGGPSSSHTQYF.

The V gene is TRBV25-1, the J gene TRBJ2-7, with 8 bases aligning to TRBD1. This CDR3 region has 15 residues. J was trimmed by 5 bases and V by 5 bases; bases with no gene match: 11. Per the germline V gene, CDR1 is MGHDK and CDR2 is SYGVNS. CDR3 residues: CASSRSGRGLDEQYF. In DNA, the CDR3 is TGTGCCAGCAGTCGGTCTGGCAGGGGGCTTGACGAGCAGTACTTC.

This clone was detected only once. The chain uses TRBV7-6 and TRBJ2-2; 8 nucleotides match TRBD1. V lost 1 base, J lost 7 bases, and 8 bases stayed unmatched. The CDR3 contains 16 residues. The germline gives CDR1 SGHVS, CDR2 FNYEAQ. CDR3 sequence (DNA): TGTGCCAGCAGCTTAGACCCAGGGGGCGTAATCGGGGAGCTGTTTTTT. This codes for CASSLDPGGVIGELFF.